Listed here are 17 T cell receptor beta chains from one sample, sequenced in a study of naive and memory T cell subsets. What these receptors recognize is not known. Whole-study findings and limits: Possibly reflecting memory cells re-expressing CD45RA, a few larger clonotypes occurred in naive repertoires, especially CD8.

The beta constant-region primer was an equimolar mix of two oligonucleotides covering TRBC1 and TRBC2. Nested alpha and beta constant-region primers with the SP2 primer drove four PCR rounds on ligated cDNA. TCRdb reprocessed the UMI-ligation and nested PCR reads via MiXCR and lists one record per CDR3 protein. The data hold over 110,000 distinct CDR3 sequences, with 15% to 25% observed a single time. The sample taken for sequencing was naive CD8+ T cells from blood. The receptors were sampled from a human donor in good health.

This clonotype was found many times. The chain is built from TRBV28 and TRBJ2-7; maybe TRBD1 (5 bases). V was shortened by 6 bases and J by 0 bases, with 9 bases between the two germline ends. This CDR3 region has 13 residues. CDR1 MDHEN and CDR2 SYDVKM come from the germline V gene. The CDR3 sequence: CASSSGISYEQYF. The DNA of the CDR3 is TGTGCCAGCAGCTCAGGGATCTCCTACGAGCAGTACTTC.

This clonotype was picked up a small number of times. The chain joins TRBV3-1 to TRBJ2-5; unclear D gene. The CDR3 length is 12 residues. Germline V gene sequence: CDR1 LGHDT, CDR2 YNNKEL (reference sequence). The germline V and J ends were trimmed by 0 bases and 5 bases, with 4 bases remaining between them. Here the CDR3 reads CASSQERETQYF. The DNA of the CDR3 is TGTGCCAGCAGCCAAGAACGGGAGACCCAGTACTTC.

This clonotype has only a few counts. This chain connects TRBV5-1 to TRBJ2-1; 10 bases line up with TRBD1. V trimming: 4 bases; J trimming: 9 bases; junction bases outside the gene matches: 7. Germline V CDR1 and CDR2: SGHRS, YFSETQ. There are 14 residues in the CDR3. The CDR3 DNA reads as TGCGCCAGCAGCGCCGGGACAGGGGCTATTGAGCAGTTCTTC. Amino acid sequence: CASSAGTGAIEQFF.

This clonotype came up a few times. V and J are TRBV5-1 and TRBJ2-6; D might be TRBD1 (6 bases). CDR1 is SGHRS, CDR2 YFSETQ, per germline. Trimming stripped 2 bases from V and 1 base from J, with 7 bases between. The CDR3 totals 15 residues. The CDR3, as DNA: TGCGCCAGCAGCTTACAGGGTTCTGGGGCCAACGTCCTGACTTTC. Residues: CASSLQGSGANVLTF.

The V call is TRBV9, the J call TRBJ2-2, with D perhaps matching TRBD1 or TRBD2 (5 bases each). This CDR3 has 14 amino acids. The germline gives CDR1 SGDLS, CDR2 YYNGEE. V was shortened by 6 bases and J by 4 bases, with 13 bases between the two germline ends. The CDR3 loop reads CASNRDGVTGELFF. As DNA, the CDR3 is TGTGCCAGCAACCGGGACGGGGTCACCGGGGAGCTGTTTTTT.

V gene TRBV6-5 combines with J gene TRBJ2-7; D is unclear. CDR3 length equals 13 residues. Germline lookup yields CDR1 MNHEY and CDR2 SVGAGI. V dropped 0 bases and J dropped 3 bases, with 6 bases sitting between them. The CDR3: CASSYSYGYEQYF. In nucleotides, the CDR3 is TGTGCCAGCAGTTACTCGTATGGCTACGAGCAGTACTTC.

This clonotype has more than one count but fewer than ten. The rearrangement uses TRBV14 and TRBJ2-3, with D unclear. V lost 1 base to trimming and J lost 4 bases, with 15 bases between them. In germline, CDR1 is SGHDN, CDR2 FVKESK. This CDR3 region has 16 residues. For the CDR3, the DNA is TGTGCCAGCAGCCAAGCTTTCACTTACCCCCCAGATACGCAGTATTTT. Its protein product is CASSQAFTYPPDTQYF.

The chain carries TRBV20-1 and TRBJ1-4, with D possibly TRBD1 on 5 matching bases. The V gene lost 0 bases and the J gene lost 8 bases, with 7 bases spanning the gap. Per germline, CDR1 DFQATT and CDR2 SNEGSKA (reference sequence). The CDR3 spans 12 residues. In DNA, the CDR3 is TGCAGTGCTAGAGATCGGGGGGAAAAACTGTTTTTT. Amino acid sequence: CSARDRGEKLFF.

Only a few counts were recorded for this clonotype. The V gene is TRBV10-2, the J gene TRBJ2-7; D is perhaps TRBD2 (6 bases). The CDR3 is made up of 14 amino acids. V lost 3 bases, J lost 6 bases, and 15 bases lay in between. Germline values: CDR1 WSHSY, CDR2 SAAADI. In DNA, the CDR3 is TGCGCCAGCAGTGAAGGGGCGGGATTGCGCGAGCAGTACTTC. Encoded protein: CASSEGAGLREQYF.

The sample holds a few counts of this clonotype. V is TRBV6-5 and J is TRBJ2-3; D uncertain. Germline lookup yields CDR1 MNHEY and CDR2 SVGAGI. The germline V and J ends were trimmed by 2 bases and 1 base, with 7 bases remaining between them. The length of the CDR3 is 14 residues. CDR3 sequence reads: CASSYGTGTDTQYF. In DNA form, the CDR3 reads TGTGCCAGCAGTTACGGAACCGGCACAGATACGCAGTATTTT.

This clonotype occurred a few times. J is TRBJ1-6 and V is TRBV27; D is possibly TRBD1 (5 bases). CDR1 and CDR2 from the germline V gene are MNHEY and SMNVEV (reference sequence). V was shortened by 4 bases and J by 6 bases, with 13 bases between the two germline ends. The CDR3 has 15 residues. CDR3 coding DNA: TGTGCCAGCAGTTCGCCAGACAGTCCTAATTCACCCCTCCACTTT. Translation gives CASSSPDSPNSPLHF.

This chain joins TRBV28 and TRBJ1-5; D unresolved. This CDR3 has 15 amino acids. Trimming removed 7 bases at V and 6 bases at J, with 19 bases between. The V gene's germline CDR1 is MDHEN and CDR2 SYDVKM. This CDR3 is CASTEVGLPGQPQHF. DNA for the CDR3: TGTGCCAGCACCGAGGTAGGCCTACCCGGTCAGCCCCAGCATTTT.

This rearrangement joins TRBV3-1 to TRBJ2-1; 8 bases line up with TRBD1. The CDR3 is 16 amino acids. The V gene's germline CDR1 is LGHDT and CDR2 YNNKEL (reference sequence). J lost 0 bases, V lost 4 bases, and 5 bases had no gene match. CDR3 amino acids: CASSPDRGDSYNEQFF. DNA for the CDR3: TGTGCCAGCAGCCCCGACAGGGGTGACTCCTACAATGAGCAGTTCTTC.

The chain recombines TRBV11-3 with TRBJ2-2; 8 positions match TRBD1. Looked up from germline, CDR1 is SGHNT and CDR2 is YENEEA. There are 17 residues in the CDR3. The junction had 14 bases not matched to a gene; V was cut back by 5 bases and J by 6 bases. The CDR3 here is CASSVRQGPYLSGELFF. The CDR3 DNA reads TGTGCCAGCAGCGTACGACAGGGGCCATACCTTTCCGGGGAGCTGTTTTTT.

This chain connects TRBV9 to TRBJ2-7; D not resolved. CDR1 and CDR2 from the germline V gene are SGDLS and YYNGEE. CDR3 length: 14 residues. The V gene lost 0 bases and the J gene lost 4 bases, with 11 bases spanning the gap. The CDR3 nucleotides read TGTGCCAGCAGCGTAGCTTCAGAAACTTACGAGCAGTACTTC. This gives the protein CASSVASETYEQYF.

This clonotype came up a few times. The chain joins TRBV29-1 to TRBJ2-1; tentative D call: TRBD2 (5 bases). The CDR3 runs to 12 residues. The V gene lost 5 bases and the J gene lost 3 bases, with 8 bases spanning the gap. Germline V gene lookup returns CDR1 SQVTM and CDR2 ANQGSEA. The chain's CDR3 is CSVPTSYNEQFF. DNA for the CDR3: TGCAGCGTTCCTACTAGCTACAATGAGCAGTTCTTC.

To note about this clonotype: A single base separates this from a much larger clone, so it may be a read error. CDR3 bases: TGCAGCGTTTCGACAGGCCAATATCAGCCCCAGCATTTT. Its protein product is CSVSTGQYQPQHF. V and J are TRBV29-1 and TRBJ1-5; D perhaps matches TRBD1 (6 bases). V gave up 5 bases and J gave up 5 bases, with 13 bases separating them. The germline V gene has CDR1 SQVTM and CDR2 ANQGSEA. This CDR3 contains 13 residues.